Below are 32 T cell receptor beta chains sequenced from a single sample in a study of T cells after yellow fever vaccination. TCRdb itself ran the 5' RACE reads through MiXCR, one entry per CDR3 protein. The table lists 250,000 to 400,000 distinct CDR3 sequences, 4.1% of them singletons, with roughly 24% in the top ten. The input for sequencing was PBMCs, taken 5 days after the yellow fever booster vaccination. The receptors were gathered from a man younger than 30 who received the YFV17D yellow fever vaccine.

This clonotype was found a few times. The chain combines TRBV7-9 with TRBJ1-2; tentative D call: TRBD1 (5 bases). The CDR3 covers 15 residues. With 3 bases removed from V and 8 bases from J, the gap between germline ends came to 19 bases. Looked up from germline, CDR1 is SEHNR and CDR2 is FQNEAQ (reference sequence). The CDR3 region has the DNA TGTGCCAGCAGCTTGGGGTGGGGGGAGAATTACGGCTACACCTTC. This gives the protein CASSLGWGENYGYTF.

The rearrangement joins TRBV4-3 to TRBJ2-3; TRBD2 aligns across 8 bases. Germline trimming cut 4 bases from V and 7 bases from J; bases unmatched to any gene: 13. Per the germline V gene, CDR1 is LGHNA and CDR2 is YSLEER. The CDR3 extends over 16 amino acids. DNA for the CDR3: TGCGCCAGCAGCCCCACCTTGGCGGGGGGAGGGAATACGCAGTATTTT. Translation gives CASSPTLAGGGNTQYF.

This clonotype was observed once. The genes are TRBV5-1 and TRBJ2-5, with 7 bases aligning to TRBD1. The V gene's germline CDR1 is SGHRS and CDR2 YFSETQ. V dropped 3 bases and J dropped 1; count of bases not matched to a gene: 3. The CDR3 has 14 residues. The CDR3 is CASSWGTVQETQYF. DNA of the CDR3: TGCGCCAGCAGCTGGGGGACAGTCCAAGAGACCCAGTACTTC.

CDR3 amino acids: CASSETGTGRETQYF. Written as DNA, the CDR3 is TGCGCCAGCAGTGAGACCGGGACAGGGAGGGAGACCCAGTACTTC. The chain has TRBV10-1 and TRBJ2-5, with 9 bases matching TRBD1. J gave up 5 bases and V 2 bases, and 6 bases lay outside the gene matches. The CDR3 length is 15 residues. Germline V lookup: CDR1 WNHNN, CDR2 SYGVQD (reference sequence).

There are many counts of this clonotype. This chain uses TRBV5-1 with TRBJ1-1; perhaps TRBD1 as D (6 bases). The CDR3 consists of 14 residues. Trimming took 4 bases from V and 1 from J, leaving 11 bases between them. Germline V gene sequence: CDR1 SGHRS, CDR2 YFSETQ. The CDR3 sequence: CASSPRQENTEAFF. The DNA of the CDR3 is TGCGCCAGCAGCCCTAGACAGGAGAACACTGAAGCTTTCTTT.

This clonotype appeared a few times. The chain has TRBV7-2 and TRBJ1-2; TRBD1 matches 7 bases. This CDR3 has 14 amino acids. CDR1 and CDR2 (germline): SGHTA, FQGNSA. V was clipped by 7 bases and J by 3 bases; unmatched bases: 8. This chain's CDR3 is CASTPLDRYYGYTF. For the CDR3, the DNA is TGTGCCAGCACCCCATTGGACAGGTACTATGGCTACACCTTC.

V and J are TRBV4-1 and TRBJ1-4; D is uncertain. Germline CDR1 MGHRA, CDR2 YSYEKL. This CDR3 region has 14 residues. V was clipped by 3 bases and J by 4 bases, with 9 bases between them. The CDR3 DNA reads as TGCGCCAGCAGCCAGTGGGGTCTTAATGAAAAACTGTTTTTT. It yields the protein CASSQWGLNEKLFF.

The gene calls are TRBV12-3 or TRBV12-4 and TRBJ2-3; TRBD1 agrees at 8 bases. V lost 6 bases, J lost 1 base, and 6 bases stayed unmatched. CDR3 length: 15 amino acids. CDR3 coding DNA: TGTGCCAGCAGCGCAACAGGGGGAGGCACAGATACGCAGTATTTT. This encodes CASSATGGGTDTQYF.

This clonotype was seen at least ten times. The chain is built from TRBV27 and TRBJ2-3; D unclear. Germline V gives CDR1 MNHEY, CDR2 SMNVEV (reference sequence). This CDR3 region has 15 residues. Trimming shortened V by 3 bases and J by 4 bases, and 14 bases separated the two germline ends. The CDR3 reads CASSFWARRADTQYF. The CDR3 region has the DNA TGTGCCAGCAGTTTTTGGGCCAGACGGGCAGATACGCAGTATTTT.

This clonotype was picked up a small number of times. The V gene is TRBV10-3, the J gene TRBJ2-7, with D possibly TRBD2 on 6 matching bases. Germline V gene data show CDR1 as ENHRY and CDR2 as SYGVKD. V was clipped by 3 bases and J by 2 bases, with 8 bases between them. The CDR3 is made up of 13 amino acids. The CDR3 nucleotides read TGTGCCATCAGTGATCCGGGGGCCTACGAGCAGTACGTC. Translated: CAISDPGAYEQYV.

This clonotype was picked up many times. The chain joins TRBV18 to TRBJ2-7; D not certain. The CDR3 consists of 13 residues. Deletions cut 3 bases from V and 0 bases from J, with 6 bases between. Germline values: CDR1 KGHSH, CDR2 LQKENI. The CDR3 nucleotides read TGTGCCAGCTCACCCACAGACTCCTACGAGCAGTACTTC. Its protein product is CASSPTDSYEQYF.

There are a few counts of this clonotype. The CDR3 coding sequence is TGCGCCAGCAGAGAGGGGGGAGGAAACACCATATATTTT. Translated, it gives CASREGGGNTIYF. The gene calls are TRBV5-1 and TRBJ1-3, with a tentative D call TRBD1 (6 bases). V was cut by 5 bases and J by 4 bases, with 10 bases left in between. This CDR3 has 13 amino acids. Germline CDR1 SGHRS, CDR2 YFSETQ.

This clonotype was seen ten or more times. The CDR3 is CASSLVRGLVGELFF. CDR3 nucleotide sequence: TGTGCCAGCAGCTTGGTTCGGGGGCTGGTCGGGGAGCTGTTTTTT. The chain uses TRBV7-9 and TRBJ2-2; perhaps D is TRBD1 or TRBD2 (6 bases each). The CDR3 has 15 residues. Trimming took off 3 bases at V and 7 bases at J, with 15 bases between the two ends. Per germline, CDR1 SEHNR and CDR2 FQNEAQ (reference sequence).

This clonotype has more than one count but fewer than ten. V usage is TRBV19 and J usage is TRBJ2-1, with D possibly TRBD2 on 7 matching bases. Deletions cut 6 bases from V and 6 bases from J, with 15 bases between. The CDR3 is 14 residues long. The germline V gene encodes CDR1 LNHDA and CDR2 SQIVND (reference sequence). CDR3 sequence (DNA): TGTGCCAGTAGATTGGGGGGGACACCCAATGAGCAGTTCTTC. This codes for CASRLGGTPNEQFF.

As concerns this clonotype: The CDR3 does not close with the conserved phenylalanine or tryptophan, likely indicating a read error. The gene calls are TRBV2 and TRBJ1-1; 8 bases map to TRBD1. The germline gives CDR1 SNHLY, CDR2 FYNNEI. The CDR3 length is 13 residues. Trimming took 6 bases from V and 5 from J; bases not matched to a gene: 5. CDR3 sequence reads: CASSQGAGTEAFS. The CDR3 DNA reads TGTGCCAGCAGCCAGGGGGCCGGGACTGAAGCTTTCTCT.

The chain couples TRBV28 to TRBJ2-5; D may be TRBD2 (7 bases). Deletions cut 3 bases from V and 2 bases from J, with 16 bases between. This CDR3 contains 16 residues. CDR1 and CDR2 (germline): MDHEN, SYDVKM. The CDR3 DNA follows: TGTGCCAGCAGTTTTCGCTCCGGGGGGCGGCAAGAGACCCAGTACTTC. Translating it yields CASSFRSGGRQETQYF.

This clonotype was seen more than once but under ten times. This rearrangement joins TRBV7-2 to TRBJ1-1; D is unresolved. This CDR3 is built from 13 residues. Germline values: CDR1 SGHTA, CDR2 FQGNSA. V was clipped by 3 bases and J by 2 bases, with 7 bases between them. CDR3 protein: CASSFTRNTEAFF. CDR3 nucleotides: TGTGCCAGCAGCTTTACCCGAAACACTGAAGCTTTCTTT.

In this sample, this clonotype turned up many times. The rearrangement links TRBV7-9 to TRBJ2-3; 10 nucleotides align to TRBD2. CDR3 size: 11 residues. In germline, CDR1 is SEHNR, CDR2 FQNEAQ (reference sequence). The trim removed 4 bases at V and 14 bases at J, leaving 3 bases unmatched. Here the CDR3 DNA reads TGTGCCAGCAGCTCGAGCGGGGGGGCGTATTTT. Its translation is CASSSSGGAYF.

This clonotype was seen more than once but under ten times. The chain recombines TRBV19 with TRBJ1-2; D gene ambiguous. Trimming pared 3 bases from V and 2 bases from J, leaving 10 bases between. Germline V gene data show CDR1 as LNHDA and CDR2 as SQIVND (reference sequence). The length of the CDR3 is 14 residues. CDR3 region: CASSILGVNYGYTF. The DNA of the CDR3 is TGTGCCAGTAGTATCTTGGGCGTCAACTATGGCTACACCTTC.

This clonotype has only a few counts. The CDR3 sequence: CASSPTAGVKTIYF. The CDR3 DNA follows: TGTGCCAGCTCCCCAACGGCAGGAGTAAAGACCATATATTTT. V is TRBV18 and J is TRBJ1-3; D call uncertain. Germline assignment: CDR1 KGHSH and CDR2 LQKENI. V was clipped by 6 bases and J by 10 bases, with 19 bases between them. The CDR3 runs to 14 residues.

This clonotype came up a few times. The V call is TRBV7-2, the J call TRBJ2-5, with D hard to call. Trimming pared 4 bases from V and 3 bases from J, leaving 6 bases between. CDR1 and CDR2 (germline): SGHTA, FQGNSA. The length of the CDR3 is 12 residues. CDR3 protein: CASSSPKETQYF. Written as DNA, the CDR3 is TGTGCCAGCAGCTCGCCCAAAGAGACCCAGTACTTC.

In this sample, this clonotype turned up a few times. This chain connects TRBV1 to TRBJ2-4; TRBD1 is the table's D call, not checked against the DNA. TRBV1 has pseudogene status. The CDR3 runs to 17 residues. The CDR3 coding sequence is TGCACCAGCAGCAACGAGCGGGGGCGGCGGGCCAAAAACATTCAGTACTTC. Translating it yields CTSSNERGRRAKNIQYF.

This clonotype was seen a few times. The chain carries TRBV4-2 and TRBJ1-5; D may be TRBD1 (5 bases). Germline V gene data show CDR1 as LGHNA and CDR2 as YNFKEQ. V lost 3 bases, J lost 0 bases, and 12 bases lay in between. This CDR3 is built from 16 residues. CDR3 sequence: CASSQGDGYSNQPQHF. The CDR3 DNA reads TGTGCCAGCAGCCAGGGGGACGGGTATAGCAATCAGCCCCAGCATTTT.

This clonotype came up a few times. The V and J genes are TRBV6-5 and TRBJ1-2, with 7 bases aligning to TRBD1. V lost 6 bases to trimming and J lost 5 bases; unmatched junction nucleotides: 6. Germline assignment: CDR1 MNHEY and CDR2 SVGAGI. The CDR3 runs 13 residues. The CDR3 reads CASRRDRGYGYTF. The CDR3 bases are TGTGCCAGCAGACGGGACAGAGGATATGGCTACACCTTC.

V usage is TRBV12-3 or TRBV12-4 and J usage is TRBJ2-1; D might be TRBD1 (6 bases). The length of the CDR3 is 11 residues. V was trimmed by 6 bases and J by 12 bases, leaving 12 bases between them. CDR3 loop: CASSVAGVQFF. CDR3 bases: TGTGCCAGCAGCGTGGCAGGGGTGCAGTTCTTC.

Worth noting for this clonotype: This may come from a read error, since a much larger clone is one base off. The rearrangement links TRBV4-3 to TRBJ2-3; D ambiguous. CDR1 and CDR2 from the germline V gene are LGHNA and YSLEER. The CDR3 totals 15 residues. Trimming removed 1 base from V and 4 bases from J, with 12 bases in between. CDR3 nucleotides: TGCGCCAGCAGCCAAGTCTGGGTTGTCTCAGATACGCAGTATTTT. Amino acid sequence: CASSQVWVVSDTQYF.

This clonotype was counted a few times. The V gene is TRBV4-3, the J gene TRBJ1-5; D is unclear. The CDR3 covers 15 residues. Trimming took 0 bases from V and 6 from J, leaving 12 bases between them. The germline V gene has CDR1 LGHNA and CDR2 YSLEER. Written as DNA, the CDR3 is TGCGCCAGCAGCCAAGATCTCGTACTAGGTCAGCCCCAGCATTTT. Translating gives CASSQDLVLGQPQHF.

This sequence joins TRBV14 and TRBJ2-6; tentatively, D is TRBD1 (6 bases). V dropped 0 bases and J dropped 2 bases, with 17 bases sitting between them. This CDR3 has 19 residues. The germline gives CDR1 SGHDN, CDR2 FVKESK. CDR3 sequence reads: CASSQDLFQGRPGANVLTF. CDR3 DNA sequence: TGTGCCAGCAGCCAAGATCTATTTCAGGGGCGGCCTGGGGCCAACGTCCTGACTTTC.

The chain has TRBV6-1 and TRBJ2-3, with D perhaps assigned TRBD1 or TRBD2 (5 bases each). Trimming removed 1 base from V and 0 bases from J, with 14 bases in between. The CDR3 contains 17 residues. Germline-derived CDR1 and CDR2 are MNHNS and SASEGT. DNA of the CDR3: TGTGCCAGCAGTGAAGATCTTTGGGACGCAAGCACAGATACGCAGTATTTT. Residues: CASSEDLWDASTDTQYF.

The table lists this clonotype with a few counts. The rearrangement joins TRBV5-1 to TRBJ1-1, with TRBD1 as a possible D gene (6 bases). Germline lookup yields CDR1 SGHRS and CDR2 YFSETQ. The CDR3 sequence is 16 residues long. V was cut by 3 bases and J by 6 bases, with 21 bases left in between. CDR3 DNA sequence: TGCGCCAGCAGCTCTTCCAGTGGGGGCTCGAGGGCTGAAGCTTTCTTT. This codes for CASSSSSGGSRAEAFF. Together with reference TRBV5-1 and TRBJ1-1, the CDR3 gives the full variable domain: KAGVTQTPRYLIKTRGQQVTLSCSPISGHRSVSWYQQTPGQGLQFLFEYFSETQRNKGNFPGRFSGRQFSNSRSEMNVSTLELGDSALYLCASSSSSGGSRAEAFFGQGTRLTVV.

The table lists this clonotype with a few counts. The chain has TRBV15 and TRBJ2-3; no definite D call. The length of the CDR3 is 16 residues. Trimming pared 0 bases from V and 2 bases from J, leaving 12 bases between. The germline V gene encodes CDR1 LNHNV and CDR2 YYDKDF (reference sequence). The CDR3 spells CATSRDLDGYTDTQYF. Here the CDR3 DNA reads TGTGCCACCAGCAGAGATCTGGACGGCTACACAGATACGCAGTATTTT.

This sequence joins TRBV3-2 and TRBJ2-7; the D call of TRBD1 is as the table states it, not checked on the DNA. TRBV3-2 is marked as a pseudogene. The CDR3 is 15 residues long. The CDR3 coding sequence is TGTGCCAGCAGCCGGCCCGGGACAGGGGTCGGCGAGCAGTACGTC. The encoded protein is CASSRPGTGVGEQYV.